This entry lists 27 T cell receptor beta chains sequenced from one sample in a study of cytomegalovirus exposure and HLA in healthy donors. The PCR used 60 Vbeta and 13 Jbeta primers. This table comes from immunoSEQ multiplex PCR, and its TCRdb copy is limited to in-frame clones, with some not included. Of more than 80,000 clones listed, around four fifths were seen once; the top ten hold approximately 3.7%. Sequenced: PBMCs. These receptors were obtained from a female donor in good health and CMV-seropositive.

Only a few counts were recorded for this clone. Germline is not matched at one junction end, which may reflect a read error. The CDR3, as DNA: TGTGCCAGCAGCATTTCAGGGGGCGGGTACTATGGCTACCCCTTC. Its translation is CASSISGGGYYGYPF. The gene calls are TRBV5-4 and TRBJ1-2; 8 nucleotides align to TRBD1. CDR1 and CDR2 from the germline V gene are SGHNT and YYREEE (reference sequence). The CDR3 is 15 residues long.

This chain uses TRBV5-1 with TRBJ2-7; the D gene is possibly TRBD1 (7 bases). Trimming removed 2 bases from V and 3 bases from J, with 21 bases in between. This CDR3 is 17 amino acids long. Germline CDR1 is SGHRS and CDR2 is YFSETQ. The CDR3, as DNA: TGCGCCAGCAGCTTCGGAGGGGGCGCCTCCGGCGACTACGAGCAGTACTTC. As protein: CASSFGGGASGDYEQYF.

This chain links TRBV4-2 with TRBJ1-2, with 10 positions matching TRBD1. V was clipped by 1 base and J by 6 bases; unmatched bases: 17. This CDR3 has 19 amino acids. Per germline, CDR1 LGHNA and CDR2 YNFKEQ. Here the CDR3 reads CASSQALRTRTGGWNGYTF. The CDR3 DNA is TGTGCCAGCAGCCAAGCTCTCCGGACTAGGACAGGGGGATGGAATGGCTACACCTTC.

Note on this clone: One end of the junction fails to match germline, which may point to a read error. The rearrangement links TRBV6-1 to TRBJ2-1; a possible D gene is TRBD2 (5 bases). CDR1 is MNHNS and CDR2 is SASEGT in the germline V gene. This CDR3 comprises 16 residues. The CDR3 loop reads CASSEVRGSSYNEQLF. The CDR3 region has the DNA TGTGCCAGCAGTGAAGTACGGGGTAGCTCCTACAATGAGCAGCTCTTC.

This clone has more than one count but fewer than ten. This chain's CDR3 is CASSWGQGVDEQYF. The CDR3 DNA follows: TGCGCCAGCAGCTGGGGGCAGGGAGTCGACGAGCAGTACTTC. This chain links TRBV5-1 with TRBJ2-7; perhaps TRBD1 as D (6 bases). The CDR3 covers 14 residues. Germline CDR1 SGHRS, CDR2 YFSETQ. The V gene lost 3 bases and the J gene lost 5 bases, with 15 bases spanning the gap.

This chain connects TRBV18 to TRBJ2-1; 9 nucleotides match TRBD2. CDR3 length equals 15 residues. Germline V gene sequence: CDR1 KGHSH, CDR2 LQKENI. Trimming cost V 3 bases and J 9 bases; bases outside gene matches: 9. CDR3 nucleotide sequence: TGTGCCAGCTCACCTGGACCGCGGGAGGGCGTTGAGCAGTTCTTC. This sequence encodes CASSPGPREGVEQFF.

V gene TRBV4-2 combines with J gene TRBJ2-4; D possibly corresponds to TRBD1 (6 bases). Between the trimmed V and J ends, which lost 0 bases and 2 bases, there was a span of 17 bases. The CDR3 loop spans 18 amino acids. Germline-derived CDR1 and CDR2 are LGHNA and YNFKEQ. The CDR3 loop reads CASSQDVGQGISKNIQYF. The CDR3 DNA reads TGTGCCAGCAGCCAAGACGTGGGGCAGGGGATTTCCAAAAACATTCAGTACTTC.

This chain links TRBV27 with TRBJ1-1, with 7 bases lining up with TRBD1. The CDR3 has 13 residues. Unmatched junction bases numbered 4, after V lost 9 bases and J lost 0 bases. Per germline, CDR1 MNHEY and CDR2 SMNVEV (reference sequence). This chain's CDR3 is CASKQGMNTEAFF. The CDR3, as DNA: TGTGCCAGTAAACAGGGGATGAACACTGAAGCTTTCTTT.

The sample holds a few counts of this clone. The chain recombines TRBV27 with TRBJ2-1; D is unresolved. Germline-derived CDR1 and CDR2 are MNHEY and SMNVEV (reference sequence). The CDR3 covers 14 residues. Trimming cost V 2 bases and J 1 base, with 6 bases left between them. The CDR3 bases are TGTGCCAGCAGTTTAGGGCCATCCTACAATGAGCAGTTCTTC. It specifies CASSLGPSYNEQFF.

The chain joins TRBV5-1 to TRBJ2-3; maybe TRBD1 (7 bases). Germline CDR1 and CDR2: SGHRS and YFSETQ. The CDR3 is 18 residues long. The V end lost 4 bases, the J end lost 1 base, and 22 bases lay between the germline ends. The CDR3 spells CASSPLPTAGGRTDTQYF. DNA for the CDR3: TGCGCCAGCAGCCCCCTACCTACCGCAGGGGGGCGCACAGATACGCAGTATTTT.

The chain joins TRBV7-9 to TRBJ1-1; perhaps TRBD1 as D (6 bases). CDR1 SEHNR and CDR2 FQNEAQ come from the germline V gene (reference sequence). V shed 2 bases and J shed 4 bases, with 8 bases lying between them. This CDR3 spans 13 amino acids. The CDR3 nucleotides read TGTGCCAGCAGCTTAACAGGGAGCACTGAAGCTTTCTTT. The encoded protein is CASSLTGSTEAFF.

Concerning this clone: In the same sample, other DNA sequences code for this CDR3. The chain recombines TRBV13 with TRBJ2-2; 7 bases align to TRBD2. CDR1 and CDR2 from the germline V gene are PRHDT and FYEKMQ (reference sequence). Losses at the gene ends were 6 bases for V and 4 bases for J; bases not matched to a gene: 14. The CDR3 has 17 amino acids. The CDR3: CASRGIGWEGSTGELFF. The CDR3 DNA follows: TGTGCCAGCAGGGGAATCGGCTGGGAGGGCTCCACCGGGGAGCTGTTTTTT.

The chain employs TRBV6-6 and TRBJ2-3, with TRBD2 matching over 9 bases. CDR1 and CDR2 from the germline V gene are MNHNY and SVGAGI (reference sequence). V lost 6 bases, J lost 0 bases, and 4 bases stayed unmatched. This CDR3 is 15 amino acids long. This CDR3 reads CASRNSGRSTDTQYF. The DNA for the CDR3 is TGTGCCAGCAGAAATAGCGGGAGAAGCACAGATACGCAGTATTTT.

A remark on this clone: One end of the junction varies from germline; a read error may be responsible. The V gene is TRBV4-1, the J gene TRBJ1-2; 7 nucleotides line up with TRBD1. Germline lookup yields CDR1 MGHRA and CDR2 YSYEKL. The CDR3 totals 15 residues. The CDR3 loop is CASSLSPGGNYGYPF. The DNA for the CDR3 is TGCGCCAGCAGCCTCTCCCCAGGGGGTAACTATGGCTACCCCTTC.

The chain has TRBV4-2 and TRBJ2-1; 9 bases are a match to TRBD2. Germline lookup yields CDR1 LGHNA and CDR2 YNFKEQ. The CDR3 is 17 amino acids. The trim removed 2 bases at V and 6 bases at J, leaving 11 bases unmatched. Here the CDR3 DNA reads TGTGCCAGCAGCCAATTAGCGGGAGTCGGGGGGGTCAATGAGCAGTTCTTC. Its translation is CASSQLAGVGGVNEQFF.

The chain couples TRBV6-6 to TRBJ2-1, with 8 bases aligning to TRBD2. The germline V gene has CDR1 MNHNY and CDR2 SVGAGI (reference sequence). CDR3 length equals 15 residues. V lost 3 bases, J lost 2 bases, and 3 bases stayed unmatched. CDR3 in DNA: TGTGCCAGCAGTTATAGCGGGGTAACCTACAATGAGCAGTTCTTC. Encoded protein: CASSYSGVTYNEQFF.

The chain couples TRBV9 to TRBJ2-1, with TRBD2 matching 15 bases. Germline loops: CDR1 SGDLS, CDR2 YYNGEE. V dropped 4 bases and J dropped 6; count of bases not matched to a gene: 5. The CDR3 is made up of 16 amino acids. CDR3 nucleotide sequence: TGTGCCAGCAGCCCTTGGACTAGCGGGAGGGCCAATGAGCAGTTCTTC. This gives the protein CASSPWTSGRANEQFF.

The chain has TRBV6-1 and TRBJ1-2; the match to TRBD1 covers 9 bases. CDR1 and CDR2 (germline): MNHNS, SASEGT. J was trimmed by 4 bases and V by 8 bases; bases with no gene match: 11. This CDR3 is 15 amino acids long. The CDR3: CASPDTGGESYGYTF. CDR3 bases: TGTGCCAGCCCAGACACAGGGGGCGAATCCTATGGCTACACCTTC.

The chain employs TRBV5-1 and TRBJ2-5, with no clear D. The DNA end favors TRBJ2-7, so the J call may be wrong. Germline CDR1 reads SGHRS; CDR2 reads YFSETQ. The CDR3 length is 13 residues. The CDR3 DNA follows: TGCGCCAGCAGCTTAACCATCTCCTACGAGCAGTACTTC. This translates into CASSLTISYEQYF.

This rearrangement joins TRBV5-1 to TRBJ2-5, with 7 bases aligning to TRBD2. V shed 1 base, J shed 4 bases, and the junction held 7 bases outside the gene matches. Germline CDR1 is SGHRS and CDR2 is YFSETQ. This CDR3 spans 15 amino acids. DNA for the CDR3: TGCGCCAGCAGCTTGCCCGGGGGGAGTCGAGAGACCCAGTACTTC. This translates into CASSLPGGSRETQYF.

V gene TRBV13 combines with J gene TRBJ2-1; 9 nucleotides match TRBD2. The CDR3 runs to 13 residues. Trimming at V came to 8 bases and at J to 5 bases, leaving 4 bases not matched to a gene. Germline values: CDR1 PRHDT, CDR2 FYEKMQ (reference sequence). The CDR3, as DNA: TGTGCCAGCCAGAGACTAGCGGACAATGAGCAGTTCTTC. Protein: CASQRLADNEQFF.

The CDR3 sequence is CASSTGQNTEAFF. The CDR3 DNA reads TGTGCCAGCAGCACTGGACAGAACACTGAAGCTTTCTTT. V is TRBV27 and J is TRBJ1-1; D possibly corresponds to TRBD1 (5 bases). V lost 6 bases and J lost 1, with 9 bases in between. CDR3 size: 13 residues. Germline CDR1 MNHEY, CDR2 SMNVEV (reference sequence).

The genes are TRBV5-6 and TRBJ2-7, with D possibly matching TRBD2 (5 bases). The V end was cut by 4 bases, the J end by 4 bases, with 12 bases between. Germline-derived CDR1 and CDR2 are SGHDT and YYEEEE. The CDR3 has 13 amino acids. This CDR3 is CASSGRTDYEQYF. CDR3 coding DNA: TGTGCCAGCAGCGGACGGACTGATTACGAGCAGTACTTC.

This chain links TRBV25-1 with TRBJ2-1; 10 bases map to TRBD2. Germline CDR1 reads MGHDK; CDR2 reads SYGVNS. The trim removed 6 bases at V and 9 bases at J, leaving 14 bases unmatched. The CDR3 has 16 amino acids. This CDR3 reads CASRDSGRMVFSEQFF. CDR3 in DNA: TGTGCCAGCAGGGATAGCGGGAGGATGGTGTTTAGTGAGCAGTTCTTC.

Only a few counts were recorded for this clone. The CDR3 loop reads CASSFQDREKLFF. Here the CDR3 DNA reads TGTGCCAGCAGTTTCCAGGACAGGGAAAAACTGTTTTTT. The rearrangement uses TRBV28 and TRBJ1-4; 7 bases are a match to TRBD1. Looked up from germline, CDR1 is MDHEN and CDR2 is SYDVKM. This CDR3 comprises 13 residues. Trimming removed 3 bases from V and 8 bases from J; junction bases left unmatched: 3.

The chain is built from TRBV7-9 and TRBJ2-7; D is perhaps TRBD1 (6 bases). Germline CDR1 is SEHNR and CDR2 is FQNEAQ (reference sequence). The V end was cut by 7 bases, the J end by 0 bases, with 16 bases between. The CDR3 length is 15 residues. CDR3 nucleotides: TGTGCCAGCACCCTCTGGGAAGGGGGCTCCTACGAGCAGTACTTC. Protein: CASTLWEGGSYEQYF.

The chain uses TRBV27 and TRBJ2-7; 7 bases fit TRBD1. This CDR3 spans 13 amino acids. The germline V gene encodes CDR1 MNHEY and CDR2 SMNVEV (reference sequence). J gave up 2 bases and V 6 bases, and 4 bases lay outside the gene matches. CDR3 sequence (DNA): TGTGCCAGCAGACGAACAGGGGCCTACGAGCAGTACTTC. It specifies CASRRTGAYEQYF.